This T cell receptor beta chain was found in a study of blood T cell repertoires in COVID-19. The protocol was immunoSEQ multiplex PCR, while the TCRdb copy is restricted to in-frame clones and leaves out a portion. The sample includes fewer than 400,000 clones, roughly 90% of them seen just once. Adults between about 18 and 95 years of age took part from approximately 24 US areas. Input material: PBMCs or T cells enriched from blood (not recorded which). The TCR sequence derives from a young woman who had recovered from COVID-19.

CDR3 DNA sequence: TGTGCCTGGAGGGTGACAGGTCTGGATGGCTACACCTTC. Its translation: CAWRVTGLDGYTF. The V gene is TRBV30, the J gene TRBJ1-2, with a possible D match to TRBD1 (6 bases). Trimming shortened V by 3 bases and J by 6 bases, and 14 bases separated the two germline ends. The germline V gene has CDR1 GTSNPN and CDR2 SVGIG (reference sequence). The CDR3 has 13 amino acids.